This TCR beta chain was recorded in a study of T-cell reconstitution after alpha-beta-depleted transplantation in children. Broader study findings: Surviving recipient T cells and thymic progenitors underlay high day-60 TCRbeta diversity in some patients. Fresh T-cell production supplied most of the T-cell counts and diversity seen one year after transplant. The study reportedly traced alpha-beta T cells about two months after transplant to several hundred expanded graft clones.

The CDR3 contains 15 residues. Germline CDR1 and CDR2: LGHNA and YNFKEQ. With 5 bases clipped from V and 1 base from J, the junction kept 5 bases outside the gene matches. This clonotype has just a few counts. The antigen remains unidentified. TCRbeta library construction was performed incorporating unique molecular identifiers. TCRdb re-analysed the PCR reads in MiXCR, keeping a single row per CDR3 protein. The profile shows approximately 190,000 distinct CDR3 sequences, 7.5% to 9.5% of them singletons. The chain links TRBV4-2 to TRBJ2-5; 9 bases align to TRBD2. Sequencing was performed on PBMCs, mostly from graft donor cells, taken 360 days after TCRalphabeta/CD19-depleted stem cell transplant. The clonotype was recovered from a male patient aged 2-9 years who had a stem cell transplant for acute myeloid leukemia, so the T cells may come from the graft donor. The CDR3 sequence: CASSESGRTQETQYF. CDR3 in DNA: TGTGCCAGCAGCGAGAGCGGGAGGACCCAAGAGACCCAGTACTTC.